These 15 T cell receptor beta chains were all obtained from the same sample, sequenced in a study of CD8 T cells in ankylosing spondylitis (dated by TCRdb to about 2017). The antigens of these receptors remain unknown. The method behind the library was 5' RACE. The sequencing machine was an Illumina HiSeq 2500. The public reads were reanalyzed by TCRdb: fastp trimming at Q25, MiXCR alignment, in-frame beta chains only. Rows are unified per CDR3 protein, each entry keeping the most common DNA and genes. The sample data list more than 650,000 distinct CDR3 sequences, and 12% of these were observed just once. About 0.49% of the sample lies in the top ten. General study outcomes and caveats: A TCR beta motif made up of eight highly homologous amino acid variants appeared to be characteristic of blood from ankylosing spondylitis patients.

Sequencing was performed on blood, either unsorted or a sorted T cell fraction (not recorded which). These receptor sequences come from a male donor with ankylosing spondylitis.

This clonotype was picked up a small number of times. The gene calls are TRBV20-1 and TRBJ2-5, with 8 bases that match TRBD2. The CDR3 runs to 14 residues. The V and J ends lost 3 bases and 9 bases, in that order; junction bases with no gene match: 12. Germline V gene data show CDR1 as DFQATT and CDR2 as SNEGSKA (reference sequence). CDR3 sequence reads: CSASVGTSLNSQYF. CDR3 coding DNA: TGCAGTGCTAGTGTAGGGACTAGTCTCAACTCCCAGTACTTC.

This rearrangement joins TRBV10-2 to TRBJ2-1; 9 positions match TRBD2. The CDR3 has 14 amino acids. The germline gives CDR1 WSHSY, CDR2 SAAADI. Trimming took 8 bases from V and 7 from J; bases not matched to a gene: 9. This CDR3 is CASGTSSLGNEQFF. As DNA, the CDR3 is TGCGCCAGCGGGACTAGCAGTTTGGGAAATGAGCAGTTCTTC.

The chain is built from TRBV20-1 and TRBJ2-7; TRBD1 matches 9 bases. The CDR3 loop spans 14 amino acids. Germline V gene lookup returns CDR1 DFQATT and CDR2 SNEGSKA (reference sequence). After removal of 6 bases from V and 4 bases from J, the junction contained 10 bases not matched to a gene. CDR3 sequence reads: CSAPNRGRGYEQYF. The CDR3, as DNA: TGCAGTGCACCGAACAGGGGGCGCGGGTACGAGCAGTACTTC.

There are many counts of this clonotype. One end of the junction is discordant with germline, which a read error may explain. This chain uses TRBV5-1 with TRBJ1-3; no clear D gene. The CDR3 loop spans 14 amino acids. Germline values: CDR1 SGHRS, CDR2 YFSETQ. The CDR3 DNA sequence: TGTGCCAGCAGTCTCACTGTCTCTGGAAACACCATATATTTT. This gives the protein CASSLTVSGNTIYF.

This sequence joins TRBV29-1 and TRBJ1-3, with D unclear. V dropped 0 bases and J dropped 2 bases, with 11 bases sitting between them. Germline-derived CDR1 and CDR2 are SQVTM and ANQGSEA. The CDR3 loop spans 15 amino acids. CDR3 sequence: CSVEDSRETGNTIYF. In nucleotides, the CDR3 is TGCAGCGTTGAAGATTCCCGGGAAACTGGAAACACCATATATTTT.

The V gene is TRBV20-1, the J gene TRBJ2-5; TRBD2 matches 10 bases. CDR1 and CDR2 (germline): DFQATT, SNEGSKA (reference sequence). With V trimmed by 6 bases and J by 5 bases, 15 bases remained unmatched. The CDR3 is 16 residues long. The CDR3 nucleotides read TGCAGTGCACACGGGGGTATAGCGGGGGGAAAGGAGACCCAGTACTTC. As protein: CSAHGGIAGGKETQYF.

The genes are TRBV14 and TRBJ1-2; no clear D gene. The CDR3 totals 13 residues. Per the germline V gene, CDR1 is SGHDN and CDR2 is FVKESK. With 3 bases removed from V and 5 bases from J, the gap between germline ends came to 10 bases. The CDR3 is CASSQLRMYGYTF. CDR3 nucleotides: TGTGCCAGCAGCCAGTTAAGGATGTATGGCTACACCTTC.

Only a few counts were recorded for this clonotype. The genes are TRBV4-3 and TRBJ1-4; no firm D call. The CDR3 covers 18 residues. CDR1 and CDR2 (germline): LGHNA, YSLEER. V was cut by 3 bases and J by 0 bases, with 17 bases left in between. The CDR3, as DNA: TGCGCCAGCAGCCACCTCCGCCCGGGGTCGACAACTAATGAAAAACTGTTTTTT. This translates into CASSHLRPGSTTNEKLFF.

This clonotype was observed a handful of times. The CDR3 nucleotides read TGCAGTGCTAGAGATCCCAGGACAGCAACTAATGAAAAACTGTTTTTT. Encoded protein: CSARDPRTATNEKLFF. This chain connects TRBV20-1 to TRBJ1-4, with D maybe TRBD1 (6 bases). CDR1 DFQATT and CDR2 SNEGSKA come from the germline V gene (reference sequence). CDR3 length: 16 amino acids. V was trimmed by 0 bases and J by 0 bases, leaving 11 bases between them.

This sequence joins TRBV5-1 and TRBJ2-7, with D hard to call. CDR3 length equals 15 residues. Deletions cut 0 bases from V and 7 bases from J, with 17 bases between. Per the germline V gene, CDR1 is SGHRS and CDR2 is YFSETQ. In DNA, the CDR3 is TGCGCCAGCAGCTTGGACTGGTCGGTCCCAAGGGAGCAGTACTTC. It specifies CASSLDWSVPREQYF. Together with reference TRBV5-1 and TRBJ2-7, the CDR3 gives the full variable domain: KAGVTQTPRYLIKTRGQQVTLSCSPISGHRSVSWYQQTPGQGLQFLFEYFSETQRNKGNFPGRFSGRQFSNSRSEMNVSTLELGDSALYLCASSLDWSVPREQYFGPGTRLTVT.

With respect to this clonotype: This is likely a read error, given that the CDR3 carries no conserved phenylalanine or tryptophan at its end. V gene TRBV6-5 combines with J gene TRBJ1-5; D gene uncertain. V lost 0 bases, J lost 6 bases, and 15 bases lay in between. The CDR3 has 16 amino acids. Germline V gene data show CDR1 as MNHEY and CDR2 as SVGAGI. The CDR3 nucleotides are TGTGCCAGCAGTTACTCGATGGTCCGGGGTGGTCAGCCCCAGCATCTT. As protein: CASSYSMVRGGQPQHL.

The chain carries TRBV11-2 and TRBJ1-4; D ambiguous. Trimming shortened V by 6 bases and J by 0 bases, and 11 bases separated the two germline ends. This CDR3 contains 15 residues. Germline-derived CDR1 and CDR2 are SGHAT and FQNNGV. The CDR3 DNA reads as TGTGCCAGCAGATCCCTACCAGCAACTAATGAAAAACTGTTTTTT. Translation: CASRSLPATNEKLFF.

This clonotype was observed many times. This chain links TRBV29-1 with TRBJ2-7, with 13 bases identical to TRBD2. The germline V gene encodes CDR1 SQVTM and CDR2 ANQGSEA. With 6 bases clipped from V and 5 bases from J, the junction kept 1 base outside the gene matches. The CDR3 runs 12 residues. In DNA form, the CDR3 reads TGCAGCGTAGGACTAGCGGGAGACGAGCAGTACTTC. Translated, it gives CSVGLAGDEQYF.

The chain couples TRBV5-1 to TRBJ2-7, with TRBD2 matching over 9 bases. The CDR3 contains 18 residues. Germline CDR1 SGHRS, CDR2 YFSETQ. With 4 bases clipped from V and 0 bases from J, the junction kept 14 bases outside the gene matches. The CDR3 loop is CASSNGRTSVRSSYEQYF. CDR3 DNA: TGCGCCAGCAGCAACGGAAGGACTAGCGTCAGGAGCTCCTACGAGCAGTACTTC.

This clonotype turned up a few times. The chain recombines TRBV18 with TRBJ1-2; TRBD1 is a possible D gene (6 bases). V shed 3 bases and J shed 5 bases, with 16 bases lying between them. The germline V gene has CDR1 KGHSH and CDR2 LQKENI. The CDR3 has 15 amino acids. The CDR3 DNA reads TGTGCCAGCTCACCTGGAGGCGGGGGCGTGTATGGCTACACCTTC. This encodes CASSPGGGGVYGYTF.